The clone carrying this TCR beta chain came up many times. This record comes from a study of blood T cells in healthy people across ages. Through a sample-barcoded 5' primer and a J-beta primer mix, a second PCR was run for roughly 7 to 12 cycles. TCRdb re-derived calls from the 5' RACE reads in MiXCR, one entry per CDR3 protein. The data contain some 900,000 distinct CDR3 sequences, under 30% of them singletons. V lost 3 bases and J lost 5, with 13 bases in between. This CDR3 is 14 amino acids long. The material sequenced was blood. The chain links TRBV12-3 or TRBV12-4 to TRBJ1-2, with D possibly matching TRBD1 (5 bases). The TCR was taken from a woman aged 80 or over in good health. CDR3 in DNA: TGTGCCAGCAGTTTGGGAGGGGTCTCGTATGGCTACACCTTC. Amino acid sequence: CASSLGGVSYGYTF.